Each of the 32 T cell receptor beta chains below was sequenced from the same sample in a study of T cells in Graves' hyperthyroidism and ophthalmopathy. There were TCR beta CDR3 regions amplified from RNA transcripts. The study used the HTBI primer set for a first-round RT-PCR of the TCR CDR3. TCRdb analysed the multiplex PCR reads with MiXCR anew, one entry per CDR3 protein. The sample has about 640,000 distinct CDR3 sequences, about 45% seen once; the top ten hold approximately 6.8%. Sequencing input: peripheral blood or thyroid tissue (not recorded which). These receptors came from an adult man with Graves' disease, either hyperthyroidism or ophthalmopathy (not recorded which).

The CDR3 DNA reads as TGTGCCAGTGGGACAGCCGCTGAAGCTTTCTTT. Translating gives CASGTAAEAFF. This chain connects TRBV19 to TRBJ1-1; 7 nucleotides align to TRBD1. The germline CDR1 and CDR2 sequences are LNHDA and SQIVND (reference sequence). The CDR3 consists of 11 residues. V gave up 8 bases and J gave up 6 bases; unmatched junction bases: 3.

As regards this clonotype: A much larger clonotype is one base distant, so this may be a read error. The V and J genes are TRBV12-3 or TRBV12-4 and TRBJ1-3; 8 bases are shared with TRBD1. This CDR3 is 14 amino acids long. V was pared by 6 bases and J by 9 bases, with 10 bases of the junction left unmatched. The CDR3 DNA is TGTGCCAGCAGACCCGTGACAGGGGAAAGCACCATATATTTT. As protein: CASRPVTGESTIYF.

The gene calls are TRBV2 and TRBJ1-2; 8 bases agree with TRBD1. Germline V gene data show CDR1 as SNHLY and CDR2 as FYNNEI. The junction had 7 bases not matched to a gene; V was cut back by 5 bases and J by 2 bases. The CDR3 length is 15 residues. The CDR3 sequence is CASSQTGDWNYGYTF. The CDR3 coding sequence is TGTGCCAGCAGTCAGACAGGGGATTGGAACTATGGCTACACCTTC.

V usage is TRBV7-6 and J usage is TRBJ1-6, with TRBD1 matching 10 bases. Germline-derived CDR1 and CDR2 are SGHVS and FNYEAQ. With 5 bases clipped from V and 9 bases from J, the junction kept 7 bases outside the gene matches. This CDR3 region has 15 residues. The CDR3 region is CASSLKRQGASPLHF. In nucleotides, the CDR3 is TGTGCCAGCAGCCTTAAGAGACAGGGGGCTTCACCCCTCCACTTT. The full variable domain, completed using reference TRBV7-6 and TRBJ1-6, is GAGVSQSPRYKVTKRGQDVALRCDPISGHVSLYWYRQALGQGPEFLTYFNYEAQQDKSGLPNDRFSAERPEGSISTLTIQRTEQRDSAMYRCASSLKRQGASPLHFGNGTRLTVT.

On this clonotype: Its ends do not fully match the called genes, so a read error is possible. In nucleotides, the CDR3 is TGCGCCAGCAGGGCCTTTGGGGGCGTTGGCACCGGGGAGCTGTTTTTT. This translates into CASRAFGGVGTGELFF. The chain carries TRBV7-9 and TRBJ2-2; a possible D gene is TRBD1 (6 bases). Germline V gives CDR1 SEHNR, CDR2 FQNEAQ (reference sequence). The CDR3 is 16 amino acids.

The CDR3 is CASSPDRGQPGAYEQYF. The DNA of the CDR3 is TGTGCCAGCAGCCCTGACAGGGGGCAGCCGGGGGCCTACGAGCAGTACTTC. J is TRBJ2-7 and V is TRBV7-9; 10 nucleotides match TRBD1. The CDR3 consists of 17 residues. The ends lost 5 bases at V and 2 bases at J; junction bases unmatched: 12. From germline, CDR1 is SEHNR and CDR2 FQNEAQ (reference sequence).

This clonotype was seen only once. The rearrangement uses TRBV7-2 and TRBJ1-4; no firm D call. The CDR3 spans 14 residues. Trimming took 5 bases from V and 11 from J, leaving 18 bases between them. Per germline, CDR1 SGHTA and CDR2 FQGNSA. CDR3 in amino acids: CASSQVGGLHKLFF. Written as DNA, the CDR3 is TGTGCCAGCAGCCAAGTCGGCGGATTGCATAAACTGTTTTTT.

As concerns this clonotype: This may be a read error: a much more frequent sequence differs by one nucleotide. This chain connects TRBV7-7 to TRBJ1-5; D possibly corresponds to TRBD1 (5 bases). V was cut by 5 bases and J by 0 bases, with 14 bases left in between. CDR3 size: 16 residues. The germline CDR1 and CDR2 sequences are SSHAT and FNYEAQ (reference sequence). The CDR3 region has the DNA TGTGCCAGCAGCCCCGACAGACCCTATAGCAATCAGCCCCAGCATTTT. It codes for CASSPDRPYSNQPQHF.

This clonotype was counted a few times. The chain uses TRBV29-1 and TRBJ2-7, with 14 bases identical to TRBD2. The CDR3 contains 17 residues. The V gene's germline CDR1 is SQVTM and CDR2 ANQGSEA. Losses at the gene ends were 4 bases for V and 4 bases for J; bases not matched to a gene: 12. CDR3: CSVAGTSGSLGPYEQYF. CDR3 in DNA: TGCAGCGTTGCCGGGACTAGCGGGAGTCTCGGACCTTACGAGCAGTACTTC.

Of note for this clonotype: This could be a read error, since a much larger clone is one nucleotide away. The gene calls are TRBV7-2 and TRBJ1-3; a weak D match, TRBD1 (6 bases). Trimming left V 6 bases short and J 9 bases short, with 12 bases between. The CDR3 has 12 residues. Per germline, CDR1 SGHTA and CDR2 FQGNSA. For the CDR3, the DNA is TGTGCCAGCAGTTCCGGGGGCGGCACCATATATTTT. Translated, it gives CASSSGGGTIYF.

The sample holds many counts of this clonotype. The rearrangement uses TRBV7-8 and TRBJ1-6, with D possibly being TRBD1 (6 bases). The germline V gene encodes CDR1 SGHVS and CDR2 FQNEAQ. This CDR3 is 15 amino acids long. Between the trimmed V and J ends, which lost 5 bases and 6 bases, there was a span of 14 bases. CDR3 in amino acids: CASSRETGRNSPLHF. DNA of the CDR3: TGTGCCAGCAGCCGAGAGACAGGTCGTAATTCACCCCTCCACTTT.

The J gene is TRBJ1-2, the V gene TRBV20-1; D ambiguous. Trimming left V 4 bases short and J 3 bases short, with 21 bases between. The germline CDR1 and CDR2 sequences are DFQATT and SNEGSKA (reference sequence). This CDR3 contains 16 residues. In nucleotides, the CDR3 is TGCAGTGCTATTCTAAACTTTTTTAGTAGGGACTATGGCTACACCTTC. This codes for CSAILNFFSRDYGYTF.

With respect to this clonotype: This may be a read error, as it is one base from a much larger clone. This sequence joins TRBV29-1 and TRBJ1-2, with 7 bases fitting TRBD1. V lost 8 bases and J lost 4; bases outside the gene matches: 16. This CDR3 has 15 residues. The germline V gene encodes CDR1 SQVTM and CDR2 ANQGSEA. The CDR3 protein is CSLRATGMGSYGYTF. The CDR3 region has the DNA TGCAGCCTCCGAGCGACAGGGATGGGAAGCTATGGCTACACCTTC.

The chain uses TRBV6-5 and TRBJ1-5; 11 bases agree with TRBD1. The trim removed 4 bases at V and 6 bases at J, leaving 5 bases unmatched. CDR3 length equals 15 residues. Germline CDR1 is MNHEY and CDR2 is SVGAGI. The CDR3 sequence is CASSFGQGAVQPQHF. CDR3 in DNA: TGTGCCAGCAGTTTCGGACAGGGGGCCGTTCAGCCCCAGCATTTT.

V usage is TRBV29-1 and J usage is TRBJ1-1; D is unresolved. Trimming removed 6 bases from V and 1 base from J, with 6 bases in between. The CDR3 is 11 residues long. Per the germline V gene, CDR1 is SQVTM and CDR2 is ANQGSEA. The CDR3 DNA follows: TGCAGCGTACGCACGAACACTGAAGCTTTCTTT. Encoded protein: CSVRTNTEAFF.

This clonotype has more than one count but fewer than ten. The chain carries TRBV24-1 and TRBJ2-2; 7 nucleotides match TRBD1. The CDR3 runs 16 residues. J gave up 0 bases and V 7 bases, and 7 bases lay outside the gene matches. Germline CDR1 reads KGHDR; CDR2 reads SFDVKD. The DNA for the CDR3 is TGTGCCACCAGCCCTACAGGGGCTGCGAACACCGGGGAGCTGTTTTTT. It yields the protein CATSPTGAANTGELFF.

This clonotype was counted at least ten times. The J gene is TRBJ1-2, the V gene TRBV29-1; D is uncertain. V lost 4 bases to trimming and J lost 3 bases, with 12 bases between them. Germline-derived CDR1 and CDR2 are SQVTM and ANQGSEA. The CDR3 loop spans 13 amino acids. CDR3 DNA: TGCAGCGTTGTAACGGGGTGGGACTATGGCTACACCTTC. It encodes CSVVTGWDYGYTF.

This clonotype was observed a single time. The chain combines TRBV2 with TRBJ2-2; unclear D gene. This CDR3 comprises 12 residues. Looked up from germline, CDR1 is SNHLY and CDR2 is FYNNEI. V was pared by 4 bases and J by 7 bases, with 7 bases between. CDR3 loop: CASSADSGELFF. In DNA form, the CDR3 reads TGTGCCAGCAGTGCGGATAGCGGGGAGCTGTTTTTT.

About this clonotype: A much larger clone lies one base from this, so it may be a read error. This chain uses TRBV2 with TRBJ1-2, with D possibly being TRBD1 (5 bases). Germline V gives CDR1 SNHLY, CDR2 FYNNEI. This CDR3 is 13 amino acids long. CDR3 coding DNA: TGTGCCAGCAGTGTCGGGGGATCGGCTGGCCACACCTTC. Amino acids: CASSVGGSAGHTF.

This chain joins TRBV2 and TRBJ1-2; 7 nucleotides line up with TRBD1. CDR1 and CDR2 (germline): SNHLY, FYNNEI. The CDR3 extends over 13 amino acids. V gave up 7 bases and J gave up 2 bases; unmatched junction bases: 4. CDR3 in DNA: TGTGCCAGCAAACTGGACAGGAACTATGGCTACACCTTC. This translates into CASKLDRNYGYTF.

The genes are TRBV2 and TRBJ1-6; D uncertain. V was clipped by 6 bases and J by 0 bases, with 3 bases between them. CDR3 length: 13 residues. Germline V gene sequence: CDR1 SNHLY, CDR2 FYNNEI. CDR3 sequence: CASSGSYNSPLHF. The CDR3 DNA reads TGTGCCAGCAGCGGCTCCTATAATTCACCCCTCCACTTT.

The chain combines TRBV7-9 with TRBJ2-5; D is perhaps TRBD2 (5 bases). Per the germline V gene, CDR1 is SEHNR and CDR2 is FQNEAQ (reference sequence). The CDR3 covers 13 residues. V lost 5 bases and J lost 2, with 9 bases in between. The DNA for the CDR3 is TGTGCCAGCAGCACCCCGGGACAAGAGACCCAGTACTTC. Its protein is CASSTPGQETQYF.

This clonotype was observed a few times. The J gene is TRBJ1-2, the V gene TRBV11-2; unclear D gene. Deletions cut 0 bases from V and 5 bases from J, with 7 bases between. The CDR3 covers 13 residues. Per the germline V gene, CDR1 is SGHAT and CDR2 is FQNNGV. The CDR3 bases are TGTGCCAGCAGCTTAGATCTGTCTTATGGCTACACCTTC. Protein: CASSLDLSYGYTF.

This clonotype was counted ten times or more. The chain has TRBV10-3 and TRBJ1-5; 8 bases agree with TRBD1. V lost 6 bases, J lost 4 bases, and 5 bases stayed unmatched. Germline V gene data show CDR1 as ENHRY and CDR2 as SYGVKD. The CDR3 spans 14 residues. The CDR3 nucleotides read TGTGCCATCAGCCAGGGACAGGTGAATCAGCCCCAGCATTTT. Encoded protein: CAISQGQVNQPQHF.

This clonotype appeared a single time. The chain uses TRBV20-1 and TRBJ2-2, with 7 nucleotides matching TRBD2. Germline assignment: CDR1 DFQATT and CDR2 SNEGSKA (reference sequence). CDR3 size: 16 residues. V shed 6 bases, J shed 5 bases, and the junction held 15 bases outside the gene matches. The chain's CDR3 is CSAGDPAGVGTGELFF. Here the CDR3 DNA reads TGCAGTGCGGGGGATCCGGCGGGAGTAGGGACCGGGGAGCTGTTTTTT.

On this clonotype itself: Relative to the germline gene, one junction end is altered; a read error may explain this. The chain is built from TRBV14 and TRBJ1-4; 10 nucleotides align to TRBD1. This CDR3 is 17 amino acids long. Germline V CDR1 and CDR2: SGHDN, FVKESK. The CDR3 spells CASSQEWLGDRGEKLFF. The DNA of the CDR3 is TGTGCCAGCAGCCAAGAATGGCTAGGGGACAGGGGAGAAAAACTGTTTTTC.

This clonotype was recorded many times. The chain carries TRBV20-1 and TRBJ2-5, with 7 nucleotides matching TRBD1. The CDR3 length is 12 residues. Losses at the gene ends were 6 bases for V and 2 bases for J; bases not matched to a gene: 3. Germline V gene sequence: CDR1 DFQATT, CDR2 SNEGSKA (reference sequence). This CDR3 reads CSARTGQETQYF. Written as DNA, the CDR3 is TGCAGTGCCAGGACAGGTCAAGAGACCCAGTACTTC.

The chain employs TRBV11-1 and TRBJ1-5; 7 positions match TRBD1. CDR3 length equals 16 residues. V lost 5 bases, J lost 5 bases, and 12 bases stayed unmatched. Germline V lookup: CDR1 SGHAT, CDR2 FQDESV (reference sequence). The CDR3 DNA reads TGTGCCAGCAGCGTTGCGGTAGGGGGCGACCATCAGCCCCAGCATTTT. Translation gives CASSVAVGGDHQPQHF.

This clonotype was counted ten times or more. This chain connects TRBV2 to TRBJ2-7; D is possibly TRBD1 (5 bases). V gave up 7 bases and J gave up 5 bases, with 21 bases separating them. CDR1 and CDR2 from the germline V gene are SNHLY and FYNNEI. The CDR3 totals 15 residues. This CDR3 is CASTGREVEEDEQYF. CDR3 nucleotides: TGTGCCAGCACGGGCAGGGAAGTTGAAGAGGACGAGCAGTACTTC.

This chain joins TRBV20-1 and TRBJ2-7; 9 nucleotides match TRBD2. Germline V gene data show CDR1 as DFQATT and CDR2 as SNEGSKA (reference sequence). The CDR3 extends over 17 amino acids. V was pared by 0 bases and J by 4 bases, with 13 bases of the junction left unmatched. For the CDR3, the DNA is TGCAGTGCTAGAGATTGGCGAAGCGGGAGGACGGCTTACGAGCAGTACTTC. It codes for CSARDWRSGRTAYEQYF.

In regard to this clonotype: It is likely a read error, because the conserved phenylalanine at the end of the CDR3 is missing. The CDR3 DNA reads as TGTGCCAGCAGCCTATTGAACTATGGCTACACCCTC. Encoded protein: CASSLLNYGYTL. The V and J genes are TRBV2 and TRBJ1-2, with D hard to call. With 6 bases removed from V and 2 bases from J, the gap between germline ends came to 7 bases. CDR3 length: 12 residues. Germline V gene data show CDR1 as SNHLY and CDR2 as FYNNEI.

This clonotype has a single count. This chain uses TRBV20-1 with TRBJ2-6; 7 nucleotides line up with TRBD2. This CDR3 has 15 residues. V lost 1 base, J lost 4 bases, and 4 bases stayed unmatched. In germline, CDR1 is DFQATT, CDR2 SNEGSKA (reference sequence). The CDR3 spells CSARAGGSGANVLTF. In DNA form, the CDR3 reads TGCAGTGCTAGAGCGGGGGGTTCGGGGGCCAACGTCCTGACTTTC.